These 13 T cell receptor beta chains came from one sample sequenced in a study of identical twins. TCRdb re-called the 5' RACE reads through MiXCR, storing one row per CDR3 protein. The repertoire consists of a few hundred thousand distinct CDR3 sequences, with approximately 24% occurring once and the leading ten covering 2.9%. The data also belong to a second study, concerning T cells expressing NK-cell markers.

Sequencing used CD4+ T cells sorted from blood. Receptors were obtained from a woman in her late teens or twenties in good health.

This clonotype turned up a few times. The chain combines TRBV2 with TRBJ2-7, with 7 nucleotides matching TRBD1. This CDR3 has 13 amino acids. The ends lost 5 bases at V and 6 bases at J; junction bases unmatched: 7. CDR1 and CDR2 (germline): SNHLY, FYNNEI. The CDR3 region is CASSRQGNSEQYF. Here the CDR3 DNA reads TGTGCCAGCAGTCGACAGGGTAATTCCGAGCAGTACTTC.

The chain carries TRBV10-1 and TRBJ2-6; possibly TRBD1 for D (6 bases). V was cut by 3 bases and J by 2 bases, with 8 bases left in between. The germline V gene has CDR1 WNHNN and CDR2 SYGVQD (reference sequence). The CDR3 has 15 residues. The CDR3: CASSEQGPGANVLTF. The CDR3 region has the DNA TGCGCCAGCAGTGAACAGGGCCCTGGGGCCAACGTCCTGACTTTC.

This chain uses TRBV6-2 or TRBV6-3 with TRBJ1-1; D unresolved. Trimming cost V 2 bases and J 5 bases, with 12 bases left between them. This CDR3 comprises 14 residues. Germline CDR1 MNHEY, CDR2 SVGEGT. The CDR3 protein is CASSYTVFGTEAFF. DNA for the CDR3: TGTGCCAGCAGTTACACGGTATTCGGAACTGAAGCTTTCTTT.

CDR3 DNA sequence: TGTGCCAGCAGCCGTGACACGCGGGGGAGCGCCCAGTACTTC. Translated, it gives CASSRDTRGSAQYF. V and J are TRBV7-9 and TRBJ2-5, with 7 bases aligning to TRBD2. Germline-derived CDR1 and CDR2 are SEHNR and FQNEAQ (reference sequence). CDR3 size: 14 residues. Germline trimming cut 5 bases from V and 9 bases from J; bases unmatched to any gene: 12.

About this clonotype: A much larger clone lies a single base off, so this may be a read error. The conserved phenylalanine or tryptophan is not found at the CDR3 terminus, so this likely reflects a read error. The J gene is TRBJ2-1, the V gene TRBV7-2; D is ambiguous. Trimming stripped 3 bases from V and 0 bases from J, with 9 bases between. The CDR3 has 15 amino acids. The germline CDR1 and CDR2 sequences are SGHTA and FQGNSA. The CDR3 is CASSFGDPSYNEQFL. The CDR3 bases are TGTGCCAGCAGCTTTGGTGACCCCTCCTACAATGAGCAGTTCCTC.

The chain couples TRBV11-2 to TRBJ2-6; D is uncertain. The germline CDR1 and CDR2 sequences are SGHAT and FQNNGV. V lost 2 bases to trimming and J lost 5 bases, with 1 base between them. This CDR3 contains 12 residues. The CDR3 DNA reads TGTGCCAGCAGCTTACGGGCCAACGTCCTGACTTTC. This gives the protein CASSLRANVLTF.

The J gene is TRBJ2-3, the V gene TRBV6-1, with D maybe TRBD2 (6 bases). CDR3 size: 15 residues. Germline CDR1 is MNHNS and CDR2 is SASEGT. Trimming took off 6 bases at V and 0 bases at J, with 13 bases between the two ends. The CDR3 is CASSRDFTSTDTQYF. DNA for the CDR3: TGTGCCAGCAGCCGGGACTTCACTAGCACAGATACGCAGTATTTT.

The V and J genes are TRBV7-2 and TRBJ2-7; D might be TRBD2 (6 bases). The CDR3 is 16 residues long. Germline CDR1 SGHTA, CDR2 FQGNSA. The V end lost 4 bases, the J end lost 6 bases, and 22 bases lay between the germline ends. CDR3 nucleotide sequence: TGTGCCAGCAGCTCCGGGACTCTGGGTCGGCTCTCCGAGCAGTACTTC. It is translated as CASSSGTLGRLSEQYF.

The rearrangement uses TRBV30 and TRBJ2-1; D might be TRBD1 (6 bases). The V end lost 7 bases, the J end lost 5 bases, and 18 bases lay between the germline ends. Germline V gives CDR1 GTSNPN, CDR2 SVGIG (reference sequence). This CDR3 spans 14 amino acids. The CDR3 is CASQQGVLDNEQFF. For the CDR3, the DNA is TGTGCCTCCCAACAGGGAGTGTTGGACAATGAGCAGTTCTTC.

The V gene is TRBV11-2, the J gene TRBJ2-3; D is uncertain. Trimming stripped 5 bases from V and 4 bases from J, with 7 bases between. Germline lookup yields CDR1 SGHAT and CDR2 FQNNGV. The CDR3 consists of 12 residues. CDR3 sequence: CASSKISDTQYF. CDR3 DNA sequence: TGTGCCAGCAGCAAGATATCAGATACGCAGTATTTT.

The J gene is TRBJ2-2, the V gene TRBV6-2 or TRBV6-3, with 13 bases lining up with TRBD2. The CDR3 loop spans 19 amino acids. The germline V gene has CDR1 MNHEY and CDR2 SVGEGT. The ends lost 6 bases at V and 1 base at J; junction bases unmatched: 11. The CDR3 sequence: CASRPPGLAGPGNTGELFF. The CDR3, as DNA: TGTGCCAGCAGACCGCCGGGACTAGCGGGGCCGGGGAACACCGGGGAGCTGTTTTTT.

The chain links TRBV20-1 to TRBJ2-7; D may be TRBD1 or TRBD2 (5 bases each). Germline V gene data show CDR1 as DFQATT and CDR2 as SNEGSKA (reference sequence). V lost 6 bases, J lost 4 bases, and 22 bases lay in between. The CDR3 covers 15 residues. CDR3 in DNA: TGCAGTGCCTGGTCCGGGACGGATGGAACTTACGAGCAGTACTTC. It is translated as CSAWSGTDGTYEQYF.

This chain uses TRBV6-1 with TRBJ1-1; no definite D call. The CDR3 is 12 amino acids. Germline lookup yields CDR1 MNHNS and CDR2 SASEGT. V was cut by 8 bases and J by 1 base, with 8 bases left in between. CDR3 amino acids: CASRFGNTEAFF. CDR3 coding DNA: TGTGCCAGCCGTTTCGGGAACACTGAAGCTTTCTTT.